These 9 T cell receptor beta chains were all obtained from the same sample, sequenced in a study of STAT3 mutations in large granular lymphocyte leukemia. Broader study findings: At least one immunodominant TCR beta clonotype appeared in every T-cell large granular lymphocyte leukemia patient.

These receptors have no known antigen. TCRdb's table, derived via immunoSEQ multiplex PCR, lists solely in-frame clones and lacks some. The data show fewer than 10,000 clones, 70% to 90% seen once. Sequenced input: peripheral blood mononuclear cells. The receptors stem from a man at least 80 years old with T-cell large granular lymphocyte leukemia. Some clones in this sample may be carry-over from other donors' samples.

The chain uses TRBV14 and TRBJ2-5; the D call may be TRBD1 or TRBD2 (5 bases each). The V and J ends lost 4 bases and 5 bases respectively, with 17 bases between them. The CDR3 has 15 residues. Germline lookup yields CDR1 SGHDN and CDR2 FVKESK. Here the CDR3 DNA reads TGTGCCAGCAGCCCCCCAGGGACCGTCAGTGAGACCCAGTACTTC. Translation: CASSPPGTVSETQYF.

V is TRBV7-2 and J is TRBJ2-6, with D uncertain. Germline V lookup: CDR1 SGHTA, CDR2 FQGNSA. CDR3 length equals 14 residues. V lost 5 bases and J lost 0, with 5 bases in between. CDR3 nucleotide sequence: TGTGCCAGCAGCCCGATCTCTGGGGCCAACGTCCTGACTTTC. Protein sequence: CASSPISGANVLTF.

This chain's CDR3 is CAISDQVIQPQHF. For the CDR3, the DNA is TGTGCCATCAGTGATCAGGTGATTCAGCCCCAGCATTTT. The chain carries TRBV10-3 and TRBJ1-5; D is unclear. V was pared by 3 bases and J by 6 bases, with 9 bases between. The CDR3 has 13 residues. Germline lookup yields CDR1 ENHRY and CDR2 SYGVKD.

V usage is TRBV15 and J usage is TRBJ2-1, with 12 bases aligning to TRBD2. CDR1 is LNHNV, CDR2 YYDKDF, per germline (reference sequence). This CDR3 spans 15 amino acids. V lost 5 bases and J lost 4; bases outside the gene matches: 3. CDR3 in DNA: TGTGCCACCAGCGTCACTAGCGGGGGGTACAATGAGCAGTTCTTC. Translation: CATSVTSGGYNEQFF. Complete variable domain (other parts from reference TRBV15 and TRBJ2-1): DAMVIQNPRYQVTQFGKPVTLSCSQTLNHNVMYWYQQKSSQAPKLLFHYYDKDFNNEADTPDNFQSRRPNTSFCFLDIRSPGLGDTAMYLCATSVTSGGYNEQFFGPGTRLTVL.

The chain joins TRBV27 to TRBJ2-7; the D call may be TRBD1 or TRBD2 (5 bases each). This CDR3 has 17 residues. CDR1 and CDR2 from the germline V gene are MNHEY and SMNVEV (reference sequence). V was pared by 5 bases and J by 0 bases, with 20 bases between. Written as DNA, the CDR3 is TGTGCCAGCAGTCTGCAACTCCGGGACGGTTACTCCTACGAGCAGTACTTC. Translating it yields CASSLQLRDGYSYEQYF.

Notes on this clone: Germline and junction disagree at one end, which may indicate a read error. The gene calls are TRBV7-7 and TRBJ2-7; possible D gene TRBD1, 6 bases. Germline V CDR1 and CDR2: SSHAT, FNYEAQ (reference sequence). The CDR3 is made up of 14 amino acids. CDR3 nucleotide sequence: TGTGCTAGCAGCTTAGGAGCAGGGGTCTACGAGCAGTACTTC. Residues: CASSLGAGVYEQYF. The full variable domain, completed using reference TRBV7-7 and TRBJ2-7, is GAGVSQSPRYKVTKRGQDVTLRCDPISSHATLYWYQQALGQGPEFLTYFNYEAQPDKSGLPSDRFSAERPEGSISTLTIQRTEQRDSAMYRCASSLGAGVYEQYFGPGTRLTVT.

This clone came up a few times. The chain carries TRBV10-3 and TRBJ2-7, with D perhaps being TRBD1 or TRBD2 (5 bases each). This CDR3 is built from 13 residues. CDR1 and CDR2 from the germline V gene are ENHRY and SYGVKD. V was shortened by 9 bases and J by 0 bases, with 12 bases between the two germline ends. The CDR3 region is CAIRDGDSYEQYF. CDR3 DNA: TGTGCCATTAGGGACGGAGACTCCTACGAGCAGTACTTC.

This chain joins TRBV11-3 and TRBJ2-3, with TRBD1 identical over 8 bases. The junction had 2 bases not matched to a gene; V was cut back by 2 bases and J by 4 bases. The germline gives CDR1 SGHNT, CDR2 YENEEA. The CDR3 loop spans 14 amino acids. CDR3 in amino acids: CASSLWGQADTQYF. The CDR3 DNA is TGTGCCAGCAGCTTATGGGGACAGGCAGATACGCAGTATTTT. The complete variable domain, with remaining parts taken from reference TRBV11-3 and TRBJ2-3, reads EAGVVQSPRYKIIEKKQPVAFWCNPISGHNTLYWYLQNLGQGPELLIRYENEEAVDDSQLPKDRFSAERLKGVDSTLKIQPAELGDSAVYLCASSLWGQADTQYFGPGTRLTVL.

J is TRBJ1-1 and V is TRBV6-1, with D uncertain. The CDR3 sequence is 14 residues long. The germline V gene has CDR1 MNHNS and CDR2 SASEGT. Trimming pared 3 bases from V and 5 bases from J, leaving 13 bases between. CDR3 in amino acids: CASSEVRLGTEAFF. The DNA for the CDR3 is TGTGCCAGCAGTGAGGTCCGTCTAGGGACTGAAGCTTTCTTT.